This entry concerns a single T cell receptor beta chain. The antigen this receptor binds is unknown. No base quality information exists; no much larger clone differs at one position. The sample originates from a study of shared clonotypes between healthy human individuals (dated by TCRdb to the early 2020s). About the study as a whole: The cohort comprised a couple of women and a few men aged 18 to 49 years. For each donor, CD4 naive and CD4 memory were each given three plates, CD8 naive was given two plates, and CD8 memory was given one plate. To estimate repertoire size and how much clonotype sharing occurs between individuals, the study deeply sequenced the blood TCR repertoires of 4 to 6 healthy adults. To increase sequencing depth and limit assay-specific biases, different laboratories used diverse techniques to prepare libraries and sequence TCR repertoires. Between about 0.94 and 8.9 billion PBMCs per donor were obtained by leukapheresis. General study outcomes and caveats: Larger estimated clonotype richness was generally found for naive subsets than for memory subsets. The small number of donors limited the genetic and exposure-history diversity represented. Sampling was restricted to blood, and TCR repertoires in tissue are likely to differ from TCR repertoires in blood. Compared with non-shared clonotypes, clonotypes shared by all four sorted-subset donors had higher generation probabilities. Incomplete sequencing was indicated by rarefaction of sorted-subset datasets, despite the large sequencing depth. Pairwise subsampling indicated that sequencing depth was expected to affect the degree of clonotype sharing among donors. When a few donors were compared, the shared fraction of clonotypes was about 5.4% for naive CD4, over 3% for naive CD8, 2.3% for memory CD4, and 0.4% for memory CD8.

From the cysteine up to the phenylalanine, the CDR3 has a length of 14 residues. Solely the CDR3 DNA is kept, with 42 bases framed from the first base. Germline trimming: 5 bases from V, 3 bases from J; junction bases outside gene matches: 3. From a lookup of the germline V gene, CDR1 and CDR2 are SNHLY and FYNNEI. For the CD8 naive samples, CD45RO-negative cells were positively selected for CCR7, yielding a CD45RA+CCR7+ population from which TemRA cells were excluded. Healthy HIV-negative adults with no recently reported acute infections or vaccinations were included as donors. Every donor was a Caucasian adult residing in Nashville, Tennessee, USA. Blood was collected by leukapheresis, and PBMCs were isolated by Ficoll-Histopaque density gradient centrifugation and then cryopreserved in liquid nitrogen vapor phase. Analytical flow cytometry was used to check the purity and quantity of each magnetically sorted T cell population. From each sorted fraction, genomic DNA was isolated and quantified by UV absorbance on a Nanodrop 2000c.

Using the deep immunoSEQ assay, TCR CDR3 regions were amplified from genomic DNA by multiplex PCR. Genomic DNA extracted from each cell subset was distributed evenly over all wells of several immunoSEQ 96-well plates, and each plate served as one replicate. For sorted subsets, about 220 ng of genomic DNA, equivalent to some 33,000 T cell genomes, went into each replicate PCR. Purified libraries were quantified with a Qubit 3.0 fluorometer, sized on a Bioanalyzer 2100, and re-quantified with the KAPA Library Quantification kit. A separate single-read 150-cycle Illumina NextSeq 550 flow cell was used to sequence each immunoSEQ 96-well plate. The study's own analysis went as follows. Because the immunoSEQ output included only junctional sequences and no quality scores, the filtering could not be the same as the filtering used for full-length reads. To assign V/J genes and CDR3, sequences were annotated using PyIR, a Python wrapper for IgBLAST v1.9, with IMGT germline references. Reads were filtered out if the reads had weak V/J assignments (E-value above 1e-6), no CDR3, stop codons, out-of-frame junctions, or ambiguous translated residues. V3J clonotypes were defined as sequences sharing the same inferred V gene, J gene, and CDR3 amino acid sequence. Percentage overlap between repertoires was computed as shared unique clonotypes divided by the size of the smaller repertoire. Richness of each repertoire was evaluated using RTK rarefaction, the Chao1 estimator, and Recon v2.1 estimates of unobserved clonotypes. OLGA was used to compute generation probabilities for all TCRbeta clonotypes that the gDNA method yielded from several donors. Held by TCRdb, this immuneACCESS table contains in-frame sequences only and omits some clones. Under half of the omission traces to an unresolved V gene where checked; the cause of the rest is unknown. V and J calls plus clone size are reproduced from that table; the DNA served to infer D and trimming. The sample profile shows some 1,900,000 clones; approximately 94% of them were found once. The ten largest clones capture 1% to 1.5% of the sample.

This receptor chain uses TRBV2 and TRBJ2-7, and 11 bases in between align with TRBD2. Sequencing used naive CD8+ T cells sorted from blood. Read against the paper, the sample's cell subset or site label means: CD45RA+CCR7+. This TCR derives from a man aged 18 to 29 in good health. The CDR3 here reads CASSPSGGIYEQYF. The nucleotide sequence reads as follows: TGTGCCAGCAGTCCTAGCGGGGGGATCTACGAGCAGTACTTC.